The entry below describes one T cell receptor (beta chain). From germline, CDR1 is ENHRY and CDR2 SYGVKD. The CDR3 runs to 15 residues. V lost 3 bases, J lost 0 bases, and 8 bases lay in between. The authors' processing: Using reference gene primer amplification, nucleated cell counts were estimated. Clones were read by immunoSEQ multiplex PCR, and TCRdb kept only the in-frame ones, dropping some. V, J and clone size are those of that table, while D and trimming were read from the DNA. The sample shows about 160,000 clones, more than 75% of them seen only once. This sample was taken from a study of blood T cell repertoires in COVID-19. Whole-study context: Acute and convalescent COVID-19 samples came from the United States, Italy and Spain. Sources were T cells, B-cell-depleted T cells, or PBMCs; the material itself was cDNA or gDNA.

Sequencing was done on a sample of peripheral blood. The chain combines TRBV10-3 with TRBJ1-4; D remains unclear. This TCR was recovered from a man in his forties with acute or convalescent COVID-19. The CDR3 DNA follows: TGTGCCATCAGTGACCGGGAGGCAACTAATGAAAAACTGTTTTTT. Amino acids: CAISDREATNEKLFF.